This T cell receptor beta chain was profiled in a study of Ad26.COV2.S vaccination and SARS-CoV-2 variants. Study-wide background: Enrollment placed the donor in the COV1001 Ad26.COV2.S trial arm. The study, taken as a whole, reports: Analyses of TCR breadth and depth may have underestimated total T cell responses. Vaccinees showed greater spike-specific TCR breadth than placebo recipients.

This CDR3 region has 13 residues. From germline, CDR1 is SNHLY and CDR2 FYNNEI. V shed 5 bases and J shed 1 base, with 8 bases lying between them. The treatment denotes: 15 to 20 received Ad26.COV2.S at low or high dose, single or two shots; 5 received placebo; per-sample allocation not given. All samples were drawn on day 63, counting from the first vaccine or placebo injection. With regard to this clone: Its antigen is undetermined.

TCRdb's copy holds only in-frame clones and misses some; the assay was immunoSEQ multiplex PCR. The table records 330,000 or so clones, roughly 88% of them present only once. The source was peripheral blood, collected in a trial of Ad26.COV2.S vaccine versus placebo. The source of this sequence is a person between 18 and 65 years old who received the Ad26.COV2.S COVID-19 vaccine or a placebo. J is TRBJ1-1 and V is TRBV2, with D maybe TRBD1 (6 bases). The CDR3 sequence is CASSMDRNTEAFF. CDR3 in DNA: TGTGCCAGCAGTATGGACAGGAACACTGAAGCTTTCTTT.